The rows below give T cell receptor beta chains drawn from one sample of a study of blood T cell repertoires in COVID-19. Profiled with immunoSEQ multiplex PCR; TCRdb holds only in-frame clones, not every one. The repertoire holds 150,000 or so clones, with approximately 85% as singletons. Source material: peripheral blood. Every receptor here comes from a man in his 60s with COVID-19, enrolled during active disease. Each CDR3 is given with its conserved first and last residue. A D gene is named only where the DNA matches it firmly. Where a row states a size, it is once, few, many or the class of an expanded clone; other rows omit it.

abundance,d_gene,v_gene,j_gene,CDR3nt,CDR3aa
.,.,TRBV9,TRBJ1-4,TGTGCCAGCAGCGGTTCCGGGACAACTAATGAAAAACTGTTTTTT,CASSGSGTTNEKLFF
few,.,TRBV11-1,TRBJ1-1,TGTGCCAGCAGCTTCATCAGGAACACTGAAGCTTTCTTT,CASSFIRNTEAFF
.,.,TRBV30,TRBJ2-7,TGTGCCTGGAGTGTATGGCGGAAATCATCCTACGAGCAGTACTTC,CAWSVWRKSSYEQYF
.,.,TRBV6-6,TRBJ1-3,TGTGCCAGCAGTGCTGGACAGTTTAGTGGAAACACCATATATTTT,CASSAGQFSGNTIYF
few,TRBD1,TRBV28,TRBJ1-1,TGTGCCAGCAGCCACGACAGGGCTGAAGCTTTCTTT,CASSHDRAEAFF
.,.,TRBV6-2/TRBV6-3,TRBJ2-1,TGTGCCAGCAGTTCGGGGGCCTACAATGAGCAGTTCTTC,CASSSGAYNEQFF
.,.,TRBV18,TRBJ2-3,TGTGCCAGCTCAACGCAGGGATCAACCAGAGATACGCAGTATTTT,CASSTQGSTRDTQYF
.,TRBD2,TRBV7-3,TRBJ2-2,TGTGCCAGCAGCTTAGAACCAATAGCGGGCACCGGGGAGCTGTTTTTT,CASSLEPIAGTGELFF
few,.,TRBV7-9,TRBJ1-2,TGTGCCAGCAGCGTTACAGGCTACTATGGCTACACCTTC,CASSVTGYYGYTF
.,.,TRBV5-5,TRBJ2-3,TGTGCCAGCAGCTTCGGGCAGGGTCTGGTTACGCAGTATTTT,CASSFGQGLVTQYF
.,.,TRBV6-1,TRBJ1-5,TGTGCCAGCAGTGAAGAACCAGGTCAGCCCCAGCATTTT,CASSEEPGQPQHF
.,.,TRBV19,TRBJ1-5,TGTGCCAGTACCCCCAGCGGGCGAGACAATCAGCCCCAGCATTTT,CASTPSGRDNQPQHF
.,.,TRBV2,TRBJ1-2,TGTGCCAGCAGTGAGGTCTCAGGGGACTATGGCTACACCTTC,CASSEVSGDYGYTF
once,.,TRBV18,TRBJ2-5,TGTGCCAGCTCACCAGTACTAGCTCGGGAAGAGACCCAGTACTTC,CASSPVLAREETQYF
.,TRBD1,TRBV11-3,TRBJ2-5,TGTGCCAGCAGCCCGGGGACAGGGCAAGAGACCCAGTACTTC,CASSPGTGQETQYF
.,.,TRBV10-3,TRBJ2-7,TGTGCCATCAGTGAGTCCCTTACTCTTGATCAGCAGTACTTC,CAISESLTLDQQYF
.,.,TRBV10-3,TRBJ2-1,TGTGCCATCAGTGATATCCGGGAGCAGTTCTTC,CAISDIREQFF
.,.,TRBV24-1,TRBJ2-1,TGTGCCACCAGTGATTTGGATCGGGGGACCACCTACAATGAGCAGTTCTTC,CATSDLDRGTTYNEQFF
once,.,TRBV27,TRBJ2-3,TGTGCCAGCAGTCCCCCTACAAGACGAGCGGGCGACTTTAGTACGCAGTATTTT,CASSPPTRRAGDFSTQYF
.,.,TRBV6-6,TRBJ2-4,TGTGCCAGCAGTACAGGGTTAGCCAAAAACATTCAGTACTTC,CASSTGLAKNIQYF
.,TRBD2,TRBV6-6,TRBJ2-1,TGTGCCAGCAGTTCTGATAATAGCGGGAGTGTTCATGAGCAGTTCTTC,CASSSDNSGSVHEQFF
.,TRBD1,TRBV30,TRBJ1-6,TGTGCCTGGAGTGGGGGGTTCGGGACAGATAATTCACCCCTCCACTTT,CAWSGGFGTDNSPLHF
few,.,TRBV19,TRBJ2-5,TGTGCCAGTAGTAAGAACAGGGTTGCGGAGACCCAGTACTTC,CASSKNRVAETQYF
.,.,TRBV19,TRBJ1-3,TGTGCCAGTAGCAGGGATTTTCGTTCTGGAAACACCATATATTTT,CASSRDFRSGNTIYF